Below, one TCR beta chain is given with its context. No antigen is known for it. TCRdb called the 5' RACE reads again in MiXCR, with one record for every CDR3 protein. Among around 470,000 distinct CDR3 sequences listed, 20% were seen once. This specimen belongs to a study of T-cell memory formation after mild COVID-19. V lost 5 bases to trimming and J lost 3 bases, with 7 bases between them. The CDR3 sequence is 13 residues long. Germline loops: CDR1 SEHNR, CDR2 FQNEAQ (reference sequence). Study-wide points: Balance between CD4 and CD8 was seen in clones contracting day 15 to 85, and a CD4+ lean was seen in later expanders. CD4+ contracting clones were mainly CM and EM; CD8+ ones, EMRA. Still unconfirmed is whether the second-wave clones peaking on day 37 recognized SARS-CoV-2.

The chain is built from TRBV7-9 and TRBJ2-2; D is perhaps TRBD1 (6 bases). This sequence was found in an adult woman who had mild COVID-19 (a few samples of this study predate the infection). Cell type and time point are not known. The sample consisted of PBMCs or a T cell subset sorted from them (not recorded which). DNA for the CDR3: TGTGCCAGCAGCCCAGGGGACACCGGGGAGCTGTTTTTT. Residues: CASSPGDTGELFF. Full variable domain (outside the CDR3, taken from reference TRBV7-9 and TRBJ2-2): DTGVSQNPRHKITKRGQNVTFRCDPISEHNRLYWYRQTLGQGPEFLTYFQNEAQLEKSRLLSDRFSAERPKGSFSTLEIQRTEQGDSAMYLCASSPGDTGELFFGEGSRLTVL.